This T cell receptor beta chain was documented in a study of Graves' ophthalmopathy and Graves' hyperthyroidism. Findings and caveats of the study: Forecasting of ophthalmopathy progression by the model achieved less than 71% sensitivity and roughly 75% specificity.

The CDR3 spans 18 residues. V shed 0 bases and J shed 2 bases, with 19 bases lying between them. Germline V gives CDR1 MNHNS, CDR2 SASEGT. Amplification from RNA transcripts yielded the TCR beta CDR3 regions. The first round was an RT-PCR with HTBI primers, and the second round was a multiplex PCR. TCRdb called the multiplex PCR reads again in MiXCR, with one record for every CDR3 protein. Among roughly 400,000 distinct CDR3 sequences, just over 15% were seen once, and the ten largest hold 5.5% to 7%. Hyperthyroidism was new, under 2 months, in patients aged 18 to 65. No donor had other autoimmune disease, uncontrolled infection, pregnancy or lactation. This clonotype was seen ten or more times. As yet, its antigen is unknown.

This receptor was identified in a woman aged 18-29 years with stable Graves' hyperthyroidism. The source material was peripheral blood. V gene TRBV6-1 combines with J gene TRBJ1-2; the D gene is possibly TRBD1 (6 bases). In nucleotides, the CDR3 is TGTGCCAGCAGTGAAGCCTACTGGAGGGGGGAGACCAACTATGGCTACACCTTC. As protein: CASSEAYWRGETNYGYTF.